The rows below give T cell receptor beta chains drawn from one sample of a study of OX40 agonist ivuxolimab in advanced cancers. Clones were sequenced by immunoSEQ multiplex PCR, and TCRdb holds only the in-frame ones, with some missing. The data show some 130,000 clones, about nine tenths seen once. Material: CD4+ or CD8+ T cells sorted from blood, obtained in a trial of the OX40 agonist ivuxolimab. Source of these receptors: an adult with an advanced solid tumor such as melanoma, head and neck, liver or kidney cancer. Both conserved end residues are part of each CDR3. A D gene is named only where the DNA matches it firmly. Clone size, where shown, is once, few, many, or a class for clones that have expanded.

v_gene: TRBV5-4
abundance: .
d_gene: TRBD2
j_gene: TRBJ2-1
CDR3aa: CASSLAGTAYNEQFF
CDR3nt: TGTGCCAGCAGCTTAGCGGGAACCGCCTACAATGAGCAGTTCTTC

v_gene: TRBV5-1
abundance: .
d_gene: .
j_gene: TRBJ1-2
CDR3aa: CASSLQEGVYGYTF
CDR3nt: TGCGCCAGCAGCTTGCAAGAGGGGGTCTATGGCTACACCTTC

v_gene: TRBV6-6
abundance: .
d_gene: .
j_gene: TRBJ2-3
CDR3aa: CASRERVSPTDTQYF
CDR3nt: TGTGCCAGCCGAGAAAGGGTCTCCCCCACAGATACGCAGTATTTT

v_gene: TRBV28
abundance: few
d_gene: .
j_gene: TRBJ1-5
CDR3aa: CASSLYIDSSNQPQHF
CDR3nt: TGTGCCAGCAGTTTATATATAGACAGTAGCAATCAGCCCCAGCATTTT

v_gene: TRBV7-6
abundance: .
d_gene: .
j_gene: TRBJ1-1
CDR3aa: CASSPREGTEAFF
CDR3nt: TGTGCCAGCAGCCCCAGGGAAGGAACTGAAGCTTTCTTT

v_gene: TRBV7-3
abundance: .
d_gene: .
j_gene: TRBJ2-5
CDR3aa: CASSVGLPGETQYF
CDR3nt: TGTGCCAGTAGTGTTGGTCTTCCGGGAGAGACCCAGTACTTC

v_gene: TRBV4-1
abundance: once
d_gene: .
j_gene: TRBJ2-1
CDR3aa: CASSQDEGWDEQFF
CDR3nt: TGCGCCAGCAGCCAAGATGAAGGTTGGGATGAGCAGTTCTTC

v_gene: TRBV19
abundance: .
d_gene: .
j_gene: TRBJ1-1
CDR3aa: CASSILTGWNTEAFF
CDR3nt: TGTGCCAGTAGTATCCTCACAGGGTGGAATACCGAAGCTTTCTTT

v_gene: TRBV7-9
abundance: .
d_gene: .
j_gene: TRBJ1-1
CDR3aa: CASSSQVSEAFF
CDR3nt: TGTGCCAGCAGCTCTCAGGTGTCTGAAGCTTTCTTT

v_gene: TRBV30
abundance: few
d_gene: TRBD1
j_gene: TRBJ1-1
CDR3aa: CAWWDRGTEAFF
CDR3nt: TGTGCCTGGTGGGACAGGGGCACTGAAGCTTTCTTT

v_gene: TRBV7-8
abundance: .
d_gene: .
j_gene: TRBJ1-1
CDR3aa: CASSPRGNTEAFF
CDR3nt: TGTGCCAGCAGCCCCCGGGGAAACACTGAAGCTTTCTTT

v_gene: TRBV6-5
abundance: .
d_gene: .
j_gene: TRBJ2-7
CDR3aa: CASSYTGQYGYEQYF
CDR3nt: TGTGCCAGCAGTTACACTGGACAGTACGGCTACGAGCAGTACTTC

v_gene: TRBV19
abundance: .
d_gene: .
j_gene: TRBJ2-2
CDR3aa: CASTTPRTMFTGELFF
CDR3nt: TGTGCCAGTACCACCCCCCGTACCATGTTCACCGGGGAGCTGTTTTTT

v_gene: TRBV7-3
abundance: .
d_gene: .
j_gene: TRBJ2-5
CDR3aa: CASSPIGETQYF
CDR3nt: TGTGCCAGCAGCCCAATTGGAGAGACCCAGTACTTC

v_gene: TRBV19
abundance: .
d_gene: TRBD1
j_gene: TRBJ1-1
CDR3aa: CASSRRQGAGYAEAFF
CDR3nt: TGTGCCAGTAGTAGGAGACAGGGTGCGGGGTACGCTGAAGCTTTCTTT

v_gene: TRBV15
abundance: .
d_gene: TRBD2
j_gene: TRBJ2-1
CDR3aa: CATSRERLAVYNEQFF
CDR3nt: TGTGCCACCAGCAGAGAGAGACTAGCGGTATACAATGAGCAGTTCTTC

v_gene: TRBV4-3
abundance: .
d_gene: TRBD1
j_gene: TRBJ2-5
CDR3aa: CASSQDLGAGGETQYF
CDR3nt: TGCGCCAGCAGCCAAGATCTCGGCGCAGGGGGCGAGACCCAGTACTTC

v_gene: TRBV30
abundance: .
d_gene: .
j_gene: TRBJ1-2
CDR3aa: CAWSVDPLNYGYTF
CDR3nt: TGTGCCTGGAGTGTAGATCCCCTGAACTATGGCTACACCTTC

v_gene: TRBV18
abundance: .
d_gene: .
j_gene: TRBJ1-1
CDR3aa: CASSPNEGGSNTEAFF
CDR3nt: TGTGCCAGCTCACCGAATGAAGGGGGTTCGAACACTGAAGCTTTCTTT

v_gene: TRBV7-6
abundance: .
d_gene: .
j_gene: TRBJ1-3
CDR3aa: CASSSRPGTFGGNTIYF
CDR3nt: TGTGCCAGCAGCTCGCGTCCCGGGACATTCGGTGGAAACACCATATATTTT

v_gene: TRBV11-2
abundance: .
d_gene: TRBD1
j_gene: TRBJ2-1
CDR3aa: CASSPLDREVEQFF
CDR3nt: TGTGCCAGCAGCCCCCTGGACAGGGAGGTTGAGCAGTTCTTC

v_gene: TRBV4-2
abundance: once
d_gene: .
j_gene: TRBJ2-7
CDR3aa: CASSQDLQGREQYF
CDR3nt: TGTGCCAGCAGCCAAGATCTTCAGGGTCGAGAGCAGTACTTC

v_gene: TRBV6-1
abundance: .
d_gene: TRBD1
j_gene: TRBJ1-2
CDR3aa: CASLGQGTNYGYTF
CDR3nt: TGTGCCAGCCTTGGACAGGGGACAAACTATGGCTACACCTTC

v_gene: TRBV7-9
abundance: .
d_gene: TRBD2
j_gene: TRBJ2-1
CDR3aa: CASHTSGSNDEQFF
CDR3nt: TGTGCCAGTCATACTAGCGGGAGTAACGATGAGCAGTTCTTC

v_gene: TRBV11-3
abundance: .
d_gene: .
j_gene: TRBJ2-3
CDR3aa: CASSFGASLFSTDTQYF
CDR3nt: TGTGCCAGCAGCTTCGGGGCTAGCCTCTTCAGCACAGATACGCAGTATTTT

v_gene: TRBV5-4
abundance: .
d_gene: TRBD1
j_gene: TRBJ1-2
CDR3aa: CASSLSETGATYGYTF
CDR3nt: TGTGCCAGCAGCTTATCTGAGACAGGGGCAACCTATGGCTACACCTTC

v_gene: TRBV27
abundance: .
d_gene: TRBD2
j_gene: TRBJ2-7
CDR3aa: CASSLSGESYEQYF
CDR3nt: TGTGCCAGCAGTTTAAGCGGGGAGTCCTACGAGCAGTACTTC

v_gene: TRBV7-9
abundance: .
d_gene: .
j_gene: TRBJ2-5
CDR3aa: CASSLVVGGRETQYF
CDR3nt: TGTGCCAGCAGCTTAGTGGTAGGGGGAAGGGAGACCCAGTACTTC